Presented here are 9 T cell receptor beta chains from one specimen sequenced in a study of identical twins. One entry per CDR3 protein, called by TCRdb with MiXCR from the 5' RACE reads. There are about 530,000 distinct CDR3 sequences in the sample; 20% to 25% occur only once, and about 0.48% lies in the top ten. These sequences were also reported in another study, on yellow fever vaccine responses in identical twins.

The sample comprised CD4+ T cells sorted from blood. The origin of the receptors is a woman between 18 and 30 years old in good health.

The CDR3 protein is CASSFWGLAADTQYF. The CDR3 DNA reads as TGTGCCAGCAGCTTTTGGGGGCTAGCGGCAGATACGCAGTATTTT. The chain is built from TRBV5-5 and TRBJ2-3; D possibly corresponds to TRBD2 (7 bases). The CDR3 runs to 15 residues. V dropped 2 bases and J dropped 4 bases, with 14 bases sitting between them. CDR1 and CDR2 (germline): SGHKS, YYEKEE (reference sequence).

This sequence joins TRBV7-2 and TRBJ2-3; 12 nucleotides line up with TRBD2. CDR3 length: 18 residues. Per the germline V gene, CDR1 is SGHTA and CDR2 is FQGNSA. Trimming took 4 bases from V and 3 from J; bases not matched to a gene: 11. CDR3 DNA: TGTGCCAGCAGCTCAAGGGCTAGCGGGGGGGGTAGTACAGATACGCAGTATTTT. It codes for CASSSRASGGGSTDTQYF.

This clonotype was counted many times. The rearrangement uses TRBV27 and TRBJ2-3; D is ambiguous. Per the germline V gene, CDR1 is MNHEY and CDR2 is SMNVEV (reference sequence). Trimming left V 8 bases short and J 4 bases short, with 16 bases between. This CDR3 has 14 residues. In nucleotides, the CDR3 is TGTGCCAGCGCCTTGAGGCCTGCCTCAGATACGCAGTATTTT. Residues: CASALRPASDTQYF.

This clonotype was seen more than once but under ten times. The chain recombines TRBV20-1 with TRBJ1-1, with D possibly matching TRBD1 (6 bases). Per the germline V gene, CDR1 is DFQATT and CDR2 is SNEGSKA (reference sequence). The CDR3 spans 13 residues. Trimming left V 6 bases short and J 0 bases short, with 11 bases between. The CDR3 nucleotides are TGCAGTGCAAACGACAGGTTGAACACTGAAGCTTTCTTT. This codes for CSANDRLNTEAFF.

In its sample, this clonotype was seen a few times. The chain joins TRBV15 to TRBJ1-2; D is uncertain. The germline V gene has CDR1 LNHNV and CDR2 YYDKDF (reference sequence). CDR3 length: 13 amino acids. The V gene lost 0 bases and the J gene lost 5 bases, with 7 bases spanning the gap. For the CDR3, the DNA is TGTGCCACCAGCAGAGATTCCCGGTATGGCTACACCTTC. It codes for CATSRDSRYGYTF.

The count of this clonotype is one. This rearrangement joins TRBV5-1 to TRBJ2-3, with 9 bases that match TRBD2. V lost 4 bases and J lost 5; bases outside the gene matches: 2. CDR3 size: 13 residues. Germline lookup yields CDR1 SGHRS and CDR2 YFSETQ. The CDR3 nucleotides read TGCGCCAGCAGCGCGGGAGGGAGAGATACGCAGTATTTT. Translating it yields CASSAGGRDTQYF.

This chain joins TRBV28 and TRBJ2-3; 10 bases map to TRBD1. The junction had 8 bases not matched to a gene; V was cut back by 5 bases and J by 3 bases. CDR3 length: 16 amino acids. From germline, CDR1 is MDHEN and CDR2 SYDVKM. The CDR3 loop is CASSPSDRGRTDTQYF. The DNA of the CDR3 is TGTGCCAGCAGTCCCTCGGACAGGGGGAGGACAGATACGCAGTATTTT.

This clonotype has only a few counts. The V gene is TRBV11-2, the J gene TRBJ2-1; perhaps D is TRBD1 or TRBD2 (6 bases each). CDR3 size: 19 residues. The V gene's germline CDR1 is SGHAT and CDR2 FQNNGV. Trimming took off 1 base at V and 0 bases at J, with 19 bases between the two ends. The CDR3 sequence: CASSLVGLRRGFSYNEQFF. CDR3 nucleotide sequence: TGTGCCAGCAGCTTAGTGGGGCTTCGGAGGGGGTTCTCCTACAATGAGCAGTTCTTC.

This clonotype has a handful of counts. The V gene is TRBV11-1, the J gene TRBJ2-1, with 8 nucleotides matching TRBD2. Trimming cost V 6 bases and J 1 base; bases outside gene matches: 5. Germline CDR1 and CDR2: SGHAT and FQDESV (reference sequence). This CDR3 contains 15 residues. The DNA of the CDR3 is TGTGCCAGCAGTCTTGAGCGGGGGTCCTACAATGAGCAGTTCTTC. Its translation: CASSLERGSYNEQFF.